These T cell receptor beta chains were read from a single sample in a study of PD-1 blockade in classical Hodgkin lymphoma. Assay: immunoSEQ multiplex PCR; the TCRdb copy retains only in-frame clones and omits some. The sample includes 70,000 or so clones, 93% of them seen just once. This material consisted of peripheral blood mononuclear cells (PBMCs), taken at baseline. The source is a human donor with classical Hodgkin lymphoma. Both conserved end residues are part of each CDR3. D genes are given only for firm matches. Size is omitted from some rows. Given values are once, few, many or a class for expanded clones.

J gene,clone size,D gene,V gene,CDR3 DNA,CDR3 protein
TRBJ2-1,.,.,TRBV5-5,TGTGCCAGCAGCGGGGACTTTACCTACAATGAGCAGTTCTTC,CASSGDFTYNEQFF
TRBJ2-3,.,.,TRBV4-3,TGCGCCAGCAGCCACCACCCCCCCCTGGACAACACAGATACGCAGTATTTT,CASSHHPPLDNTDTQYF
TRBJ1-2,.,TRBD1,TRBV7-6,TGTGCCAGCAGCTTAGCTTTAGGTGGGACAGGGGGCTATGGCTACACCTTC,CASSLALGGTGGYGYTF
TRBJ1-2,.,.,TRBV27,TGTGCCAGCAAAACCTGGGACTCAAGAGGTGGCTACACCTTC,CASKTWDSRGGYTF
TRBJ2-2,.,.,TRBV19,TGTGCCAGCCAGGGGCAAGCCTACACCGGGGAGCTGTTTTTT,CASQGQAYTGELFF
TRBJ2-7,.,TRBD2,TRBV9,TGTGCCAGCAGCGTAGGTAGCGGGGGGGCCTACGAGCAGTACTTC,CASSVGSGGAYEQYF
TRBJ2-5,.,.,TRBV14,TGTGCCAGCAGCCAAGACTATGGTGAGACCCAGTACTTC,CASSQDYGETQYF
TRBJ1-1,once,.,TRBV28,TGTGCCAGCAGTCCCCATGGGACAATGGGAAAAACTGAAGCTTTCTTT,CASSPHGTMGKTEAFF
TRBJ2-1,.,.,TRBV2,TGTGCCAGCCGGGACGTCTACAATGAGCAGTTCTTC,CASRDVYNEQFF
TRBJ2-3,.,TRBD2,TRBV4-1,TGCGCCAGCAGGAACCTTTTTGGACTAGCGGGCACAGATACGCAGTATTTT,CASRNLFGLAGTDTQYF
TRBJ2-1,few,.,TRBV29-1,TGCAGCGCCCCGAATCACCAAATCAATGAGCAGTTCTTC,CSAPNHQINEQFF
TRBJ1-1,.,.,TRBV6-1,TGTGCCAGCAGTGAAGTTTTTGACAGGTTGAACACTGAAGCTTTCTTT,CASSEVFDRLNTEAFF
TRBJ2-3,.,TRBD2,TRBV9,TGTGCCAGCAGCGCCGTAGCGGGGGGGCAGGTAGATACGCAGTATTTT,CASSAVAGGQVDTQYF
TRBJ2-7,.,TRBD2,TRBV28,TGTGCCAGCAGTTGGTATAGCGGGAGTTCCTACGAGCAGTACTTC,CASSWYSGSSYEQYF
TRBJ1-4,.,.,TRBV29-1,TGCAGCGTTGTAATTTCAGGAGAAAAACTGTTTTTT,CSVVISGEKLFF
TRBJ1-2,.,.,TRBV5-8,TGTGCCAGCAGCTACGGTTATGGCTACACCTTC,CASSYGYGYTF
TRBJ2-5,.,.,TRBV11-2,TGTGCCAGCAGCTCATTTAGGGAGCAAGAGACCCAGTACTTC,CASSSFREQETQYF
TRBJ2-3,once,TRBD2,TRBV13,TGTGCCAGCAGCTCCAGACTAGCGGGAGGCACAGATACGCAGTATTTT,CASSSRLAGGTDTQYF
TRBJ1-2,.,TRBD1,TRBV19,TGTGCCAGTACCAGCGGAACAGGGGGAATTAAGCGGGGTGGCTACACCTTC,CASTSGTGGIKRGGYTF
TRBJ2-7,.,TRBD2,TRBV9,TGTGCCAGCAGCCCCAGCGGGGTGGACTACGAGCAGTACTTC,CASSPSGVDYEQYF
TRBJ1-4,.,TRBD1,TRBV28,TGTGCCAGCAACCAGGGGGATGAAAAACTGTTTTTT,CASNQGDEKLFF
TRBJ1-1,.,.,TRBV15,TGTGCCACCAGCAGAGGATCGGGGGCATGGACTGAAGCTTTCTTT,CATSRGSGAWTEAFF
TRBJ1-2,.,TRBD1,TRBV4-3,TGCGCCAGCAGCCGAGCGGACAGGGCAGATGGCTACACCTTC,CASSRADRADGYTF
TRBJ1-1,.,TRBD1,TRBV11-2,TGTGCCAGCAGCGGGGGACAGTCTAACACTGAAGCTTTCTTT,CASSGGQSNTEAFF
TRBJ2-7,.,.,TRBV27,TGTGCCAGCCACTCTAGGACCGCTTCCTACGAGCAGTACTTC,CASHSRTASYEQYF